This section outlines one TCR beta chain sequence together with its context. Researchers ran the PCR with 60 Vbeta and 13 Jbeta primers. TCRdb's copy holds only in-frame clones and misses some; the assay was immunoSEQ multiplex PCR. This sample has over 50,000 clones, with around 79% found just once. These data originate in a study of cytomegalovirus exposure and HLA in healthy donors. The receptor's source is a female donor in good health and CMV-seronegative. Sequencing was performed on PBMCs.

The CDR3 here is CASSHGQDGYTF. In DNA, the CDR3 is TGTGCCAGCTCACACGGACAGGATGGCTACACCTTC. The chain joins TRBV18 to TRBJ1-2; 7 nucleotides align to TRBD1. Unmatched junction bases numbered 2, after V lost 4 bases and J lost 6 bases. There are 12 residues in the CDR3. The germline gives CDR1 KGHSH, CDR2 LQKENI.